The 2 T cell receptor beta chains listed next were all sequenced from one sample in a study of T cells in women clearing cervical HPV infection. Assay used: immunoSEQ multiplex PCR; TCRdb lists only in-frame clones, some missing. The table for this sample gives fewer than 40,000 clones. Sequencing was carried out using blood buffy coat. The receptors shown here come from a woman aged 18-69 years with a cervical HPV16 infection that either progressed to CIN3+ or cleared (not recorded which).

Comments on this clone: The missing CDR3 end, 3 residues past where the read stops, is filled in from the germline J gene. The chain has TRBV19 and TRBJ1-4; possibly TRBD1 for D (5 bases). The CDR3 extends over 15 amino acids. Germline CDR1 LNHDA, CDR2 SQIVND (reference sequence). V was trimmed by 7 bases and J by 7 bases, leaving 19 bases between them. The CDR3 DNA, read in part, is TGTGCCAGTACTTGGGGACTTCCGTCTAGTGAAAAA. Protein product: CASTWGLPSSEK. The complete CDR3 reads CASTWGLPSSEKLFF.

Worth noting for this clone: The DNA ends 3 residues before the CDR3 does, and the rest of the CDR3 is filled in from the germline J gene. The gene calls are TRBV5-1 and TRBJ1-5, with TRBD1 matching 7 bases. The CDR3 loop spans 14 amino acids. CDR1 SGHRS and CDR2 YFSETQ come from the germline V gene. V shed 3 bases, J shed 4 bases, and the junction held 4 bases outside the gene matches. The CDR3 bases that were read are TGCGCCAGCAGCTCGTCAGGGGGAAATCAGCCC. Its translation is CASSSSGGNQP. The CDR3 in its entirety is CASSSSGGNQPQHF.